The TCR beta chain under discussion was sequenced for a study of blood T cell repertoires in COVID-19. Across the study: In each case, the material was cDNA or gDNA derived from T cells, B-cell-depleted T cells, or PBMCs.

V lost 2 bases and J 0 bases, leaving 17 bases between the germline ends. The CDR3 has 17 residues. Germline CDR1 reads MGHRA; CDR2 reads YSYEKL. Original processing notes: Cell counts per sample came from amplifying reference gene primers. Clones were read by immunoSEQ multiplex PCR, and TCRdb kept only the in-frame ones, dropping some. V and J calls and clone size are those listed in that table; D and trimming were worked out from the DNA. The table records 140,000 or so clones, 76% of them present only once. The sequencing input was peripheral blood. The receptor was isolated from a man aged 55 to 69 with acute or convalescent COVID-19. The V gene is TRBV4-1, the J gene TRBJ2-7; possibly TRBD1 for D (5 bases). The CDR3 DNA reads TGCGCCAGCAGCCAACCGACCGACAGCGCGAGCTCCTACGAGCAGTACTTC. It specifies CASSQPTDSASSYEQYF.